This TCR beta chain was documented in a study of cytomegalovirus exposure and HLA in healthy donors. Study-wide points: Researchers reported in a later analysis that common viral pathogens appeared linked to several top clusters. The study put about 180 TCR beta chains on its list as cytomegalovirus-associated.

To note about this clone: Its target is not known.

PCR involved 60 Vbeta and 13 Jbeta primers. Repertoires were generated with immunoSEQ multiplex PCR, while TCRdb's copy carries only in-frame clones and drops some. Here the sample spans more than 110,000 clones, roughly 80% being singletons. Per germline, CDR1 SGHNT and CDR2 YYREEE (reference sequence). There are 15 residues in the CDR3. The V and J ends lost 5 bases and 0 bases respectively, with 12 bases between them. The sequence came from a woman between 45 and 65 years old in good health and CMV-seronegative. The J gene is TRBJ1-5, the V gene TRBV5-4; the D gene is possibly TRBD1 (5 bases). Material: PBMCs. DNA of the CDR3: TGTGCCAGCAGTGACAGTCCAAATAGCAATCAGCCCCAGCATTTT. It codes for CASSDSPNSNQPQHF.